A single sample gave rise to the 20 T cell receptor beta chains below, sequenced in a study of T cell clonotyping in hematopoietic cell transplantation listed by TCRdb under 2021. The library was produced with the immunoSEQ multiplex PCR assay. TCRdb retrieved this table from immuneACCESS and kept in-frame rearrangements only. Not all clones are present; in checked studies, unresolved V genes account for under half, and no reason is known for the remainder. For this sample the table gives about 47,000 clones, of which about four fifths were detected only once. The ten largest account for over 4.5% of the sample. What the time point label conveys for this sample: recipient sample about 28 days before transplant, after cytoreduction. Material: peripheral blood mononuclear cells, obtained before stem cell transplant. These TCRs come from a man aged 55 to 70 with myelodysplastic syndrome. Some clones in this sample may be carry-over from other donors' samples.

The chain links TRBV29-1 to TRBJ2-2, with no clear D. The CDR3 sequence is 13 residues long. Germline V gene data show CDR1 as SQVTM and CDR2 as ANQGSEA. V lost 2 bases and J 2 bases, leaving 6 bases between the germline ends. DNA for the CDR3: TGCAGCGTTGAACAGGAAAACACCGGGGAGCTGTTTTTT. Protein sequence: CSVEQENTGELFF.

The CDR3 loop reads CASTAGGTYYYEQYF. The CDR3 bases are TGTGCCAGCACAGCGGGGGGGACGTATTACTACGAGCAGTACTTC. The V gene is TRBV6-6, the J gene TRBJ2-7; 10 positions agree with TRBD2. V was pared by 7 bases and J by 3 bases, with 9 bases of the junction left unmatched. CDR1 MNHNY and CDR2 SVGAGI come from the germline V gene (reference sequence). The CDR3 covers 15 residues.

This clone was recorded once. The chain employs TRBV19 and TRBJ1-1; 8 bases are shared with TRBD1. The J segment lost 0 bases and the V segment lost 5 bases, leaving 8 bases of the junction unmatched. Germline-derived CDR1 and CDR2 are LNHDA and SQIVND (reference sequence). This CDR3 spans 16 amino acids. For the CDR3, the DNA is TGTGCCAGTAGTGTTGGACAGGGTAGGATGAACACTGAAGCTTTCTTT. Amino acid sequence: CASSVGQGRMNTEAFF.

The chain couples TRBV28 to TRBJ2-2; D unresolved. CDR3 size: 11 residues. CDR1 is MDHEN and CDR2 is SYDVKM in the germline V gene. Trimming removed 4 bases from V and 9 bases from J, with 6 bases in between. Written as DNA, the CDR3 is TGTGCCAGCAGTTCCCGCCGGGAGCTGTTTTTT. Translated, it gives CASSSRRELFF.

A remark on this clone: This sample also contains other DNA sequences that code for the same CDR3. The gene calls are TRBV29-1 and TRBJ2-3, with 8 bases lining up with TRBD1. The V segment lost 6 bases and the J segment 6 bases; nucleotides outside the gene matches: 2. This CDR3 spans 11 amino acids. CDR1 and CDR2 from the germline V gene are SQVTM and ANQGSEA. As DNA, the CDR3 is TGCAGCGTCCAGGGGGCGGATACGCAGTATTTT. Protein sequence: CSVQGADTQYF.

The chain uses TRBV5-1 and TRBJ2-3; a weak D match, TRBD1 (6 bases). Trimming stripped 0 bases from V and 0 bases from J, with 8 bases between. The CDR3 contains 15 residues. Germline V gene sequence: CDR1 SGHRS, CDR2 YFSETQ. In nucleotides, the CDR3 is TGCGCCAGCAGCTTGGGGGGGCGTAGCACAGATACGCAGTATTTT. Amino acids: CASSLGGRSTDTQYF.

The V and J genes are TRBV5-1 and TRBJ1-6, with D possibly TRBD1 on 5 matching bases. Trimming left V 5 bases short and J 8 bases short, with 17 bases between. The germline V gene encodes CDR1 SGHRS and CDR2 YFSETQ. The CDR3 covers 15 residues. CDR3 DNA: TGCGCCAGCAGTCGAGACAGCTCGCGGGATTCACCCCTCCACTTT. Protein: CASSRDSSRDSPLHF.

This chain uses TRBV5-4 with TRBJ1-1; 11 positions agree with TRBD1. Germline values: CDR1 SGHNT, CDR2 YYREEE (reference sequence). J was trimmed by 1 base and V by 0 bases; bases with no gene match: 11. This CDR3 region has 19 residues. The CDR3 nucleotides are TGTGCCAGCAGCTTGGCACTTTCTGGACAGGGGGCACGGAACACTGAAGCTTTCTTT. As protein: CASSLALSGQGARNTEAFF.

This chain connects TRBV19 to TRBJ2-3, with D possibly TRBD1 on 5 matching bases. There are 14 residues in the CDR3. Trimming shortened V by 4 bases and J by 2 bases, and 10 bases separated the two germline ends. Germline CDR1 and CDR2: LNHDA and SQIVND (reference sequence). The CDR3 here is CASSSTGSTDTQYF. As DNA, the CDR3 is TGTGCCAGTAGTAGTACAGGATCCACAGATACGCAGTATTTT.

The CDR3, as DNA: TGTGCCAGCAGTCATCACAGGAACTCCTACGAGCAGTACTTC. It encodes CASSHHRNSYEQYF. The chain combines TRBV7-9 with TRBJ2-7, with D possibly being TRBD1 (5 bases). This CDR3 region has 14 residues. Germline loops: CDR1 SEHNR, CDR2 FQNEAQ (reference sequence). Trimming removed 6 bases at V and 0 bases at J, with 12 bases between.

Written as DNA, the CDR3 is TGTGCCAGTAGTATAGTGTTCCAGGGGTCGGTCGGGGAGCTGTTTTTT. Protein: CASSIVFQGSVGELFF. The chain recombines TRBV19 with TRBJ2-2, with a tentative D call TRBD1 (6 bases). The length of the CDR3 is 16 residues. Looked up from germline, CDR1 is LNHDA and CDR2 is SQIVND (reference sequence). Trimming cost V 1 base and J 7 bases, with 16 bases left between them.

The chain uses TRBV6-5 and TRBJ1-2; D is perhaps TRBD1 (6 bases). The CDR3 runs 11 residues. The V and J ends lost 9 bases and 4 bases respectively, with 9 bases between them. CDR1 is MNHEY and CDR2 is SVGAGI in the germline V gene. This CDR3 reads CASTGFYGYTF. The CDR3 nucleotides read TGTGCCAGTACAGGGTTCTATGGCTACACCTTC.

There are a few counts of this clone. The chain employs TRBV6-5 and TRBJ1-6, with 10 bases lining up with TRBD1. Germline trimming cut 6 bases from V and 10 bases from J; bases unmatched to any gene: 6. Germline assignment: CDR1 MNHEY and CDR2 SVGAGI. The length of the CDR3 is 14 residues. In nucleotides, the CDR3 is TGTGCCAGCAGCGACAGGGGGCGCCGATCACCCCTCCACTTT. It translates to CASSDRGRRSPLHF.

V is TRBV7-8 and J is TRBJ1-2, with D tentatively TRBD1 (5 bases). The CDR3 runs 13 residues. Germline CDR1 and CDR2: SGHVS and FQNEAQ. Trimming shortened V by 5 bases and J by 8 bases, and 15 bases separated the two germline ends. This CDR3 reads CASSPYVGVGYTF. The CDR3 DNA follows: TGTGCCAGCAGCCCCTACGTGGGGGTCGGCTACACCTTC.

This chain uses TRBV7-9 with TRBJ2-7; D ambiguous. Trimming removed 1 base from V and 3 bases from J, with 13 bases in between. CDR1 and CDR2 (germline): SEHNR, FQNEAQ (reference sequence). The CDR3 loop spans 15 amino acids. CDR3 sequence (DNA): TGTGCCAGCAGCTTAGAGAGCAAGAATAACTACGAGCAGTACTTC. Amino acid sequence: CASSLESKNNYEQYF. The variable domain in full, completed from reference TRBV7-9 and TRBJ2-7, reads DTGVSQNPRHKITKRGQNVTFRCDPISEHNRLYWYRQTLGQGPEFLTYFQNEAQLEKSRLLSDRFSAERPKGSFSTLEIQRTEQGDSAMYLCASSLESKNNYEQYFGPGTRLTVT.

This clone was detected a few times. This rearrangement joins TRBV9 to TRBJ1-1; 8 bases match TRBD1. CDR3 length: 14 amino acids. The germline gives CDR1 SGDLS, CDR2 YYNGEE. Trimming removed 3 bases from V and 4 bases from J; junction bases left unmatched: 5. The CDR3 DNA sequence: TGTGCCAGCAGCGAACAGGGGGGTCGCACTGAAGCTTTCTTT. Its translation: CASSEQGGRTEAFF.

The chain links TRBV15 to TRBJ2-6, with D possibly called TRBD1 or TRBD2 (5 bases each). Trimming removed 1 base from V and 0 bases from J, with 22 bases in between. The CDR3 has 21 residues. CDR1 and CDR2 (germline): LNHNV, YYDKDF (reference sequence). The CDR3 here is CATSRADSWGTDLSGANVLTF. The CDR3 nucleotides are TGTGCCACCAGCAGAGCGGACTCTTGGGGGACGGATCTCTCTGGGGCCAACGTCCTGACTTTC.

This chain uses TRBV10-3 with TRBJ2-1, with TRBD1 identical over 10 bases. With V trimmed by 5 bases and J by 4 bases, 5 bases remained unmatched. The CDR3 contains 15 residues. Germline V gene sequence: CDR1 ENHRY, CDR2 SYGVKD. CDR3 DNA sequence: TGTGCCATCAGTCGACAGGGGGCGGGGTACAATGAGCAGTTCTTC. It translates to CAISRQGAGYNEQFF.

The gene calls are TRBV4-1 and TRBJ1-1; D may be TRBD1 (5 bases). V was clipped by 3 bases and J by 1 base, with 9 bases between them. The CDR3 covers 14 residues. Germline CDR1 and CDR2: MGHRA and YSYEKL. The DNA for the CDR3 is TGCGCCAGCAGCCACGGACATTCGAACACTGAAGCTTTCTTT. Protein sequence: CASSHGHSNTEAFF.

The rearrangement links TRBV7-9 to TRBJ1-1; TRBD1 agrees at 9 bases. V gave up 5 bases and J gave up 4 bases; unmatched junction bases: 5. This CDR3 is 14 amino acids long. The V gene's germline CDR1 is SEHNR and CDR2 FQNEAQ (reference sequence). CDR3: CASSRGTGSTEAFF. The DNA of the CDR3 is TGTGCCAGCAGCCGGGGGACAGGGAGCACTGAAGCTTTCTTT.